This T cell receptor (beta chain) was captured by sequencing in a study of Ad26.COV2.S vaccination and SARS-CoV-2 variants. The treatment here: some 20 received Ad26.COV2.S at low or high dose, single or two shots; about 5 received placebo; per-sample allocation not given. It was on day 63 after the first vaccine or placebo injection that samples were taken. V gave up 2 bases and J gave up 2 bases, with 11 bases separating them. CDR1 is SEHNR and CDR2 is FQNEAQ in the germline V gene (reference sequence). This CDR3 comprises 15 residues. The protocol was immunoSEQ multiplex PCR, while the TCRdb copy is restricted to in-frame clones and leaves out a portion. The data show roughly 300,000 clones, 85% to 90% seen once.

The specimen comprised peripheral blood, sampled in a trial of Ad26.COV2.S vaccine versus placebo. The receptor was isolated from a person aged 18-60 years who received the Ad26.COV2.S COVID-19 vaccine or a placebo. The chain is built from TRBV7-9 and TRBJ2-3; D is possibly TRBD1 or TRBD2 (6 bases each). In DNA, the CDR3 is TGTGCCAGCAGCTTATGGGGGGCCGCCACAGATACGCAGTATTTT. Encoded protein: CASSLWGAATDTQYF.